A selection of T cell receptor beta chains follows, all from one sample in a study of T-cell memory formation after mild COVID-19. TCRdb redid the calling of the 5' RACE reads with MiXCR, one entry per CDR3 protein. This table holds around 99,000 distinct CDR3 sequences, around an eighth found once. The specimen sequenced was PBMCs or a T cell subset sorted from them (not recorded which). Every receptor here comes from a man in his late teens or twenties who had mild COVID-19 (a few samples of this study predate the infection). Cell type and time point are not known. The CDR3 runs from the conserved cysteine through the conserved F or W. Each record gives: J gene, V gene, clone size, D gene, CDR3 DNA, CDR3 protein. A D gene is named only where the DNA matches it firmly. Only part of the rows carry a size: once, few, many, or a class if the clone is expanded.

TRBJ2-5 TRBV4-1 few . TGCGCCAGCAGCCAAGCACTTGGCATCCAAGAGACCCAGTACTTC CASSQALGIQETQYF
TRBJ2-1 TRBV12-3/TRBV12-4 few . TGTGCCAGCAGTTTAGTATTTAATGAGCAGTTCTTC CASSLVFNEQFF
TRBJ2-5 TRBV7-6 . TRBD1 TGTGCCAGCAGCTCTCTGATGACAGGGACGAGATCAGAGACCCAGTACTTC CASSSLMTGTRSETQYF
TRBJ2-7 TRBV12-3/TRBV12-4 . TRBD1 TGTGCCAGCAGTGGGGGACAGGGACCCTACGAGCAGTACTTC CASSGGQGPYEQYF
TRBJ1-3 TRBV7-8 . . TGTGCCAGCAGTCGGACGCCCTCTGGAAACACCATATATTTT CASSRTPSGNTIYF
TRBJ1-5 TRBV5-1 . . TGCGCCAGCAGAAGTTGGGATCAGCCCCAGCATTTT CASRSWDQPQHF
TRBJ1-5 TRBV9 . . TGTGCCAGCAGCGTTGGGGGGGCGGGAAATCAGCCCCAGCATTTT CASSVGGAGNQPQHF
TRBJ1-4 TRBV7-9 . . TGTGCCAGCAGCCCAAGGATCCAGGCAACTAATGAAAAACTGTTTTTT CASSPRIQATNEKLFF
TRBJ2-7 TRBV7-2 few . TGTGCCAGCAGCTTAGCACAGGGGAGGTACGAGCAGTACTTC CASSLAQGRYEQYF
TRBJ2-3 TRBV4-1 few TRBD2 TGCGCCAGCAGCCACCTCTCTAGCGGGGGTCGGTATACGCAGTATTTT CASSHLSSGGRYTQYF
TRBJ2-2 TRBV29-1 many . TGCAGCGTTGCTTCCAGAGCAGACGGCGGGGAGCTGTTTTTT CSVASRADGGELFF
TRBJ1-2 TRBV18 . . TGTGCCAGCTCACCACACCCGGGACCTAACTATGGCTACACCTTC CASSPHPGPNYGYTF
TRBJ2-1 TRBV5-4 . TRBD1 TGTGCCAGCAGCCAAGACAGGGCGACCTACAATGAGCAGTTCTTC CASSQDRATYNEQFF
TRBJ1-1 TRBV12-3/TRBV12-4 few . TGTGCCAGCAGTTTTGTTCTTTGGGCTGAAGCTTTCTTT CASSFVLWAEAFF
TRBJ2-6 TRBV7-2 . . TGTGCCAGCAGCTTACGAGGGGCACTCTCTGGGGCCAACGTCCTGACTTTC CASSLRGALSGANVLTF
TRBJ2-7 TRBV29-1 few . TGCAGCGTTGAGGGCAGTTCCTACGAGCAGTACTTC CSVEGSSYEQYF
TRBJ2-1 TRBV29-1 few . TGCAGCGTTGAGGGGTCCTACAATGAGCAGTTCTTC CSVEGSYNEQFF
TRBJ2-3 TRBV6-5 many TRBD2 TGTGCCAGCCGTCCGGGGGGGCCTGGTACGCAGTATTTT CASRPGGPGTQYF
TRBJ2-3 TRBV27 few TRBD1 TGTGCCAGCAGTTGGGGGGGCGGGACAGGGGGCTTTGTAGATACGCAGTATTTT CASSWGGGTGGFVDTQYF
TRBJ2-7 TRBV29-1 . . TGCAGCGTTGTACCCCAAAACAGCTACGAGCAGTACTTC CSVVPQNSYEQYF
TRBJ2-3 TRBV7-3 many . TGTGCCAGCAGCTTAACTGGAGACTTTAGGGATACGCAGTATTTT CASSLTGDFRDTQYF
TRBJ1-6 TRBV6-6 . . TGTGCCAGCAGTTACGGGGGAGGTTCACCCCTCCACTTT CASSYGGGSPLHF
TRBJ2-7 TRBV21-1 . . TGTGCCAGCAGCACAGGGGCACGGTCCTACGAGCAGTACTTC CASSTGARSYEQYF
TRBJ1-1 TRBV3-1 . . TGTGCCAGCAGCCCGTCTATCCCCGGAGGGACTGAAGCTTTCTTT CASSPSIPGGTEAFF
TRBJ1-2 TRBV20-1 . . TGCAGTGCTGGTAAAAGGGACTATGGCTACACCTTC CSAGKRDYGYTF
TRBJ2-3 TRBV7-6 . . TGTGCCAGCAGCTTATACGGGGGCACAGATACGCAGTATTTT CASSLYGGTDTQYF
TRBJ2-7 TRBV12-3/TRBV12-4 many . TGTGCCAGCAGTCTCGAAGGGGCAAACTCCTACGAGCAGTACTTC CASSLEGANSYEQYF
TRBJ2-1 TRBV5-1 many . TGCGCCAGCAGCTTCGCAGGGAACTACAATGAGCAGTTCTTC CASSFAGNYNEQFF
TRBJ1-6 TRBV4-3 few . TGCGCCAGCAGCCAAGATGGGCAGGCCACTTATAATTCACCCCTCCACTTT CASSQDGQATYNSPLHF
TRBJ2-7 TRBV7-2 . TRBD1 TGTGCCAGCAGCGCCGGGACAGGTGTCTCCTACGAGCAGTACTTC CASSAGTGVSYEQYF
TRBJ1-1 TRBV6-5 few . TGTGCCAGCAGTGGCGCAGGGTGGACTGAAGCTTTCTTT CASSGAGWTEAFF
TRBJ1-1 TRBV7-2 . . TGTGCCAGCAGCCCCCGACAGGTTCCGTACACTGAAGCTTTCTTT CASSPRQVPYTEAFF
TRBJ2-1 TRBV11-2 many TRBD2 TGTGCCAGCAGCTTAACCGGGACTAGCGGGGGGGCCATCGATGAGCAGTTCTTC CASSLTGTSGGAIDEQFF
TRBJ1-2 TRBV29-1 . . TGCAGCGTCGGGTCTTACTATGGCTACACCTTC CSVGSYYGYTF
TRBJ2-1 TRBV9 . . TGTGCCAGCAGCGACCGGGGGAAGGGGAATGAGCAGTTCTTC CASSDRGKGNEQFF
TRBJ1-4 TRBV4-1 . . TGCGCCAGCAGCCAGACCAGGAGGGAAAAACTGTTTTTT CASSQTRREKLFF
TRBJ2-6 TRBV5-1 . . TGCGCCAGCAGCACCAGGGTTCCTGGGGCCAACGTCCTGACTTTC CASSTRVPGANVLTF
TRBJ2-7 TRBV4-3 . . TGCGCCAGCAGCCTACTAGTAGGCCTTCACGAGCAGTACTTC CASSLLVGLHEQYF
TRBJ1-5 TRBV15 . TRBD1 TGTGCCACCAGCAGATCGGGACAGGGTGGATGGGGTCAGCCCCAGCATTTT CATSRSGQGGWGQPQHF